This TCR beta chain was profiled in a study of T cells in Graves' hyperthyroidism and ophthalmopathy. Study-level results: Blood held most thyroid clonotypes expanded above 0.001 frequency.

Per germline, CDR1 ENHRY and CDR2 SYGVKD. Trimming at V came to 6 bases and at J to 6 bases, leaving 7 bases not matched to a gene. This CDR3 comprises 14 residues. This clonotype has at least ten counts. Its antigen is unknown. The TCR beta CDR3 regions underwent amplification using RNA transcripts as the source. The primer set for the first-round RT-PCR of the TCR CDR3 was HTBI. One entry per CDR3 protein results from TCRdb running MiXCR on the multiplex PCR reads. The sample consists of nearly 750,000 distinct CDR3 sequences, under 45% of them appearing once. The sequenced sample consisted of blood. The V and J genes are TRBV10-3 and TRBJ1-4, with TRBD1 matching 7 bases. The TCR sequence derives from a middle-aged woman with Graves' hyperthyroidism. CDR3 sequence (DNA): TGTGCCATCAGAGCTACAGGGGTGTATGAAAAACTGTTTTTT. This codes for CAIRATGVYEKLFF.